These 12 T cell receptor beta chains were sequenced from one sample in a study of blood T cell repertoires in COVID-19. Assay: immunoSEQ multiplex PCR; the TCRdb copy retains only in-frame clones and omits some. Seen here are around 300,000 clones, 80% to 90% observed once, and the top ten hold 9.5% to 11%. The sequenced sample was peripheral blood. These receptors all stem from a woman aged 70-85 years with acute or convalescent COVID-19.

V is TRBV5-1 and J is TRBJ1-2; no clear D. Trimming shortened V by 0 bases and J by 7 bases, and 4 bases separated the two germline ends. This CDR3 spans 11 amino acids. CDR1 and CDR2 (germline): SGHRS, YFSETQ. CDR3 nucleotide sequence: TGCGCCAGCAGCTTGGTGCGTGGCTACACCTTC. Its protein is CASSLVRGYTF.

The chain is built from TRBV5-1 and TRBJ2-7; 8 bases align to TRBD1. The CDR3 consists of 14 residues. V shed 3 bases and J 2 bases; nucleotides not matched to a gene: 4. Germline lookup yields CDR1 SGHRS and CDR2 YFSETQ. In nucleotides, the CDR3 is TGCGCCAGCAGCTCGAGACAGGGGCCCTACGAGCAGTACTTC. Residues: CASSSRQGPYEQYF.

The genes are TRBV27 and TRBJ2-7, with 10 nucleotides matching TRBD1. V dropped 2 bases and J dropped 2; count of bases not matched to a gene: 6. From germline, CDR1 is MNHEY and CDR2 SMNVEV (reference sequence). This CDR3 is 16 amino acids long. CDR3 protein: CASSLLGQGGPYEQYF. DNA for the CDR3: TGTGCCAGCAGTTTACTCGGACAGGGGGGACCCTACGAGCAGTACTTC.

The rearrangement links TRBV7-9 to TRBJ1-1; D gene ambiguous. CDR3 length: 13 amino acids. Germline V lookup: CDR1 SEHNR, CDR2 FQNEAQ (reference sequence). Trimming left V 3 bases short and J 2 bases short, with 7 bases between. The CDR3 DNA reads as TGTGCCAGCAGCTTCCGACTTAACACTGAAGCTTTCTTT. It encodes CASSFRLNTEAFF.

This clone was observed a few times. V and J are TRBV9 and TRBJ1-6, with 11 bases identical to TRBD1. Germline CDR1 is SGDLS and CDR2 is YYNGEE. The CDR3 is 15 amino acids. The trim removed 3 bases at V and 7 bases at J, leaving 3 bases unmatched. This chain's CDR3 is CASSARDRGNSPLHF. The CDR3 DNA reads TGTGCCAGCAGCGCCAGGGACAGGGGGAATTCACCCCTCCACTTT. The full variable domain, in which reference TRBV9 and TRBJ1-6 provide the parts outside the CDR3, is DSGVTQTPKHLITATGQRVTLRCSPRSGDLSVYWYQQSLDQGLQFLIQYYNGEERAKGNILERFSAQQFPDLHSELNLSSLELGDSALYFCASSARDRGNSPLHFGNGTRLTVT.

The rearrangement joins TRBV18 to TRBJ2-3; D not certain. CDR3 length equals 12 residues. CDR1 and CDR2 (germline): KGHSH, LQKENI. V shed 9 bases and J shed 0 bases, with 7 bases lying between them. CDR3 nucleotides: TGTGCCAGTCGGGTGAGCACAGATACGCAGTATTTT. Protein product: CASRVSTDTQYF.

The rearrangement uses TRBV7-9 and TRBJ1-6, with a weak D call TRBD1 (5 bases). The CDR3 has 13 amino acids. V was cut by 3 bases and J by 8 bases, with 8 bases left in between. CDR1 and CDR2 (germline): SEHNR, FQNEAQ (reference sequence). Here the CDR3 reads CASSFRGDSPLHF. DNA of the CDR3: TGTGCCAGCAGCTTTCGGGGGGATTCACCCCTCCACTTT.

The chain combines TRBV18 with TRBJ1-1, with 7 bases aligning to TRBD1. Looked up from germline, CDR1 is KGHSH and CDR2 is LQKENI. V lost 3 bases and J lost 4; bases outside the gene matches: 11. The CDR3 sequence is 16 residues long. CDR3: CASSPRVEGATTEAFF. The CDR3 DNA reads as TGTGCCAGCTCACCCCGGGTTGAGGGGGCGACCACTGAAGCTTTCTTT.

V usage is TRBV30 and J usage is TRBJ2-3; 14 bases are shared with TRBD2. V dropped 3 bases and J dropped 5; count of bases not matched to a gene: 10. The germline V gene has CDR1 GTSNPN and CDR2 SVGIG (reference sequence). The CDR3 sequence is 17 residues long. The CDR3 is CAWREATSGGGLDTQYF. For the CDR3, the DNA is TGTGCCTGGAGGGAAGCGACTAGCGGGGGGGGGTTAGATACGCAGTATTTT.

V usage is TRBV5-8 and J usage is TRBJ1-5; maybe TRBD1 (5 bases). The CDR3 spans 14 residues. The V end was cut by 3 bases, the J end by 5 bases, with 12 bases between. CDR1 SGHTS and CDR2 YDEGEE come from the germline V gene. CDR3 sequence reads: CASSSLTDYQPQHF. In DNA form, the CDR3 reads TGTGCCAGCAGCTCTTTGACAGACTATCAGCCCCAGCATTTT.

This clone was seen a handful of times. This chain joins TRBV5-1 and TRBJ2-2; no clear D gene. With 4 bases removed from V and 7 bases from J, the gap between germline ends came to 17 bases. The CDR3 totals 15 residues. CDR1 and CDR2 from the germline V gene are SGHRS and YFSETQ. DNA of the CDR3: TGCGCCAGCAGCCTGGGCCCGGTGGGCAGCGGGGAGCTGTTTTTT. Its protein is CASSLGPVGSGELFF.

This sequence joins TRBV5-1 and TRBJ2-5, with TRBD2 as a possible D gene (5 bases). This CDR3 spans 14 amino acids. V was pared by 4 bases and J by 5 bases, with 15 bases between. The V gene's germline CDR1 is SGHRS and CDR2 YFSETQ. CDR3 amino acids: CASSRRPAGETQYF. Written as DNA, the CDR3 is TGCGCCAGCAGCAGGCGACCCGCGGGCGAGACCCAGTACTTC. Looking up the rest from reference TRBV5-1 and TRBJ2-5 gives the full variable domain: KAGVTQTPRYLIKTRGQQVTLSCSPISGHRSVSWYQQTPGQGLQFLFEYFSETQRNKGNFPGRFSGRQFSNSRSEMNVSTLELGDSALYLCASSRRPAGETQYFGPGTRLLVL.